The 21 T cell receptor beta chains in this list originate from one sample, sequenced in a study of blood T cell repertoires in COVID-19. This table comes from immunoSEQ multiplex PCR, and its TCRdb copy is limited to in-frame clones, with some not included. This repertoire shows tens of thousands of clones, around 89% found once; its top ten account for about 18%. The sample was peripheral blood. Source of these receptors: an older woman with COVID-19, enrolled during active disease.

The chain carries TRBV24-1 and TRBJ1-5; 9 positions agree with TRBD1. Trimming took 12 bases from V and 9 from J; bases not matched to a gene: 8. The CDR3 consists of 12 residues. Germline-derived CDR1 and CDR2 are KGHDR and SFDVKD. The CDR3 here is CAHRDRDLPQHF. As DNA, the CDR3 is TGTGCCCACAGGGACAGGGATTTGCCCCAGCATTTT.

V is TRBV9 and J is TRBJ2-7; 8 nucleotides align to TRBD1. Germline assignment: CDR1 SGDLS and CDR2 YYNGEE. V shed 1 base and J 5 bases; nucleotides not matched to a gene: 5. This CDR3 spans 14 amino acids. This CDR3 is CASSVSGQGNEQYF. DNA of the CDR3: TGTGCCAGCAGCGTATCCGGACAGGGTAACGAGCAGTACTTC.

For the CDR3, the DNA is TGTGCCAGCTCTAGCGGGAGGGCCAATGAGCAGTTCTTC. Its protein is CASSSGRANEQFF. This chain links TRBV18 with TRBJ2-1; 11 positions agree with TRBD2. Looked up from germline, CDR1 is KGHSH and CDR2 is LQKENI. Trimming removed 6 bases from V and 6 bases from J; junction bases left unmatched: 1. This CDR3 region has 13 residues.

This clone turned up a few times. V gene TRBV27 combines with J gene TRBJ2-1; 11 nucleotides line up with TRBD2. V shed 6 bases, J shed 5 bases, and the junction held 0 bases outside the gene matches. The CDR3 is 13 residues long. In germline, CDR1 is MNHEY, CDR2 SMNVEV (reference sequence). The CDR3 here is CASRGLADNEQFF. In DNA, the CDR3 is TGTGCCAGCAGGGGACTAGCGGACAATGAGCAGTTCTTC.

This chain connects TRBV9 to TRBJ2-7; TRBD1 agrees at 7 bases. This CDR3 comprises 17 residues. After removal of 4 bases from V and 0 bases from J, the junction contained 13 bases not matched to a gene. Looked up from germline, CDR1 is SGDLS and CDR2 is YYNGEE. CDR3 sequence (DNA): TGTGCCAGCAGCATCGGTCCTTCCGGGACAGCCTCCTACGAGCAGTACTTC. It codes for CASSIGPSGTASYEQYF. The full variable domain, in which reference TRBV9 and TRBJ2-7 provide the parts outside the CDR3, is DSGVTQTPKHLITATGQRVTLRCSPRSGDLSVYWYQQSLDQGLQFLIQYYNGEERAKGNILERFSAQQFPDLHSELNLSSLELGDSALYFCASSIGPSGTASYEQYFGPGTRLTVT.

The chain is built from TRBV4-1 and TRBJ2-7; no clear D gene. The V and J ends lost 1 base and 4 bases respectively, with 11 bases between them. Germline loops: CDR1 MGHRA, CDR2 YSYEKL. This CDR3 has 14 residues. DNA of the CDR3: TGCGCCAGCAGCCAAGCGGCCCTCAGGTACGAGCAGTACTTC. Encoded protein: CASSQAALRYEQYF.

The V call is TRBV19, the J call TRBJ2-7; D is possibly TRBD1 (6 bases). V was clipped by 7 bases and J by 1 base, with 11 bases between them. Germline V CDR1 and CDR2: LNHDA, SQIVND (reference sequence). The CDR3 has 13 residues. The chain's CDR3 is CASKFQGSYEQYF. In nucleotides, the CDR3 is TGTGCCAGTAAGTTTCAGGGGTCCTACGAGCAGTACTTC.

CDR3 sequence (DNA): TGCGCCAGCAGCCAAGGGGACAGCTATGGCTACACCTTC. It codes for CASSQGDSYGYTF. This chain connects TRBV4-3 to TRBJ1-2, with 7 bases lining up with TRBD1. The CDR3 totals 13 residues. The V gene's germline CDR1 is LGHNA and CDR2 YSLEER. Trimming at V came to 1 base and at J to 4 bases, leaving 0 bases not matched to a gene.

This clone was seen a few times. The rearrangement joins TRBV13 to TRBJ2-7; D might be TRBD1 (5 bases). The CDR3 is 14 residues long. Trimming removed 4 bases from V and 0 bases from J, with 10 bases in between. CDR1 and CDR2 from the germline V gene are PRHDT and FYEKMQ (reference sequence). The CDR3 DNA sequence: TGTGCCAGCAGCTATTCGGACAACTCCTACGAGCAGTACTTC. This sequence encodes CASSYSDNSYEQYF.

CDR3 sequence: CASSSGLYGYTF. In nucleotides, the CDR3 is TGTGCCAGCAGTTCTGGCCTCTATGGCTACACCTTC. V usage is TRBV28 and J usage is TRBJ1-2; D remains ambiguous. There are 12 residues in the CDR3. V shed 4 bases and J shed 4 bases, with 7 bases lying between them. Looked up from germline, CDR1 is MDHEN and CDR2 is SYDVKM.

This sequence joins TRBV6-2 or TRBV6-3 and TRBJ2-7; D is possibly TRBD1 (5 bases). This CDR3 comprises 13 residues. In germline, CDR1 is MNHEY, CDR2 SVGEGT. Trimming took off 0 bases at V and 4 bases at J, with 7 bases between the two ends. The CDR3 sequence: CASSYSTAYEQYF. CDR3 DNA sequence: TGTGCCAGCAGTTACTCGACAGCTTACGAGCAGTACTTC.

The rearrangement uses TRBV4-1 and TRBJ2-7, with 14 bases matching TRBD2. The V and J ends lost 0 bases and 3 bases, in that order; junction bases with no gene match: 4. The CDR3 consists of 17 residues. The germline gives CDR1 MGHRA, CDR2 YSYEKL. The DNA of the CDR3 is TGCGCCAGCAGCCAAGATAGGACTAGCGGGAGGAACTACGAGCAGTACTTC. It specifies CASSQDRTSGRNYEQYF.

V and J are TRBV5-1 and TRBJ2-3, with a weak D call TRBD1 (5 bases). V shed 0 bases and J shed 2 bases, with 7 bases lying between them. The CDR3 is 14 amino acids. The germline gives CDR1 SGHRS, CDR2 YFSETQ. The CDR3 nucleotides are TGCGCCAGCAGCTTGGAGACAGTCACAGATACGCAGTATTTT. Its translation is CASSLETVTDTQYF.

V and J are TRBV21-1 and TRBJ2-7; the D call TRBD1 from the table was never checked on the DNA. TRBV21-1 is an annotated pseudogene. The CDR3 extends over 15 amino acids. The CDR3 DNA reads TGTGCCAGCAGCAAAGCCATTGGACAGTCCTACGAGCAGTACTTC. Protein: CASSKAIGQSYEQYF.

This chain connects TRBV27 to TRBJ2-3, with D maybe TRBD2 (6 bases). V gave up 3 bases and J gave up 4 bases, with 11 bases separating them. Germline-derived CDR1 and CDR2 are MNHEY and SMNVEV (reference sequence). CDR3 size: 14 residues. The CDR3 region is CASSFGLLSDTQYF. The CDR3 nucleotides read TGTGCCAGCAGTTTCGGACTACTTTCAGATACGCAGTATTTT.

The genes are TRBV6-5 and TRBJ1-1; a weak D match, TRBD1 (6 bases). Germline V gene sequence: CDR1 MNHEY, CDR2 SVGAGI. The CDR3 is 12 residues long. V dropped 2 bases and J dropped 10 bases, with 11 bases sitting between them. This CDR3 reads CASSYQGTGAFF. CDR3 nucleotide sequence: TGTGCCAGCAGTTACCAGGGGACGGGAGCTTTCTTT.

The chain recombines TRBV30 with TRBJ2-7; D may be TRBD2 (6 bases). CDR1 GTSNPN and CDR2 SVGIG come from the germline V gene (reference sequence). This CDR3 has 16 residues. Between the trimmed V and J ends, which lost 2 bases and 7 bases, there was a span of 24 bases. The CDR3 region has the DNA TGTGCCTGGAGTCCGGTGCGCTCGGACTCTGGAGGGGAGCAGTACTTC. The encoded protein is CAWSPVRSDSGGEQYF.

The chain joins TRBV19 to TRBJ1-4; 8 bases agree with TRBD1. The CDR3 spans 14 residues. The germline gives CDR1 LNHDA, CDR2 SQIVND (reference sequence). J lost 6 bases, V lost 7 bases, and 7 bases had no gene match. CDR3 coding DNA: TGTGCCAGTACCCGACAGGGGAGGCATGAAAAACTGTTTTTT. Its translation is CASTRQGRHEKLFF.

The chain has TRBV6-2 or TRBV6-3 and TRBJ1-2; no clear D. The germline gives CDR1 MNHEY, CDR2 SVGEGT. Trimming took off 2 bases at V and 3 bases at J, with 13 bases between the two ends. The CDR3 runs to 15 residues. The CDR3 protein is CASSYTTITHYGYTF. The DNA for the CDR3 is TGTGCCAGCAGTTACACGACTATAACCCACTATGGCTACACCTTC.

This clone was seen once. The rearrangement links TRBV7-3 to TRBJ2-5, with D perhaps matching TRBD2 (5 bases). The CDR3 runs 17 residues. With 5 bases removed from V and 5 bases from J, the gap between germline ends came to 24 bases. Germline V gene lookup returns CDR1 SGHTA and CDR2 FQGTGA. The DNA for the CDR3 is TGTGCCAGCAGCAAGAATCCGTGGAGGATGGCAATGGAGACCCAGTACTTC. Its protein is CASSKNPWRMAMETQYF.

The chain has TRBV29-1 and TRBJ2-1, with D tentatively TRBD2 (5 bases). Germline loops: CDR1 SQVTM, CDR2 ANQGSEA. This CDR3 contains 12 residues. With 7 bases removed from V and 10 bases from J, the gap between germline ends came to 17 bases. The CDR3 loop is CSGYRRKDEQFF. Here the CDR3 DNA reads TGCAGCGGATATAGGAGGAAGGACGAGCAGTTCTTC.